This paragraph reports one TCR beta chain. Its recognized antigen is unknown. It has no much larger one-base neighbor in the sample; base qualities were not kept. This specimen belongs to a study of shared clonotypes between healthy human individuals (dated by TCRdb to the early 2020s). For the study in its entirety: Three men and two women, aged 18 to 49 years, made up the cohort. To estimate repertoire size and how much clonotype sharing occurs between individuals, the study deeply sequenced the blood TCR repertoires of 5 or 6 healthy adults. Libraries were prepared and TCR repertoires were sequenced by different laboratories using diverse techniques, in order to increase sequencing depth and limit assay-specific biases. Between about 0.8 and 9 billion PBMCs per donor were obtained by leukapheresis.

The donors were healthy, HIV-negative adults with no recently reported acute infections or vaccinations. Every donor was a Caucasian adult residing in Nashville, Tennessee, USA. For unsorted samples, 90 million or so PBMCs were counted and genomic DNA was extracted with the QIAamp DNA Blood Mini kit. Blood was obtained by leukapheresis, after which PBMCs were separated by Ficoll-Histopaque density gradient centrifugation and cryopreserved in liquid nitrogen vapor phase. Using the deep immunoSEQ assay, multiplex PCR amplified TCR CDR3 regions from genomic DNA. Extracted genomic DNA from each cell subset was distributed evenly across all wells of several immunoSEQ 96-well plates, and each plate was treated as a replicate. For unsorted PBMC, 250 to 300 ng genomic DNA, equal to about 29,000 T cell genomes, was loaded into each replicate PCR. Ten immunoSEQ deep assay plates were used to sequence unsorted PBMC genomic DNA. Purified libraries were measured with a Qubit 3.0 fluorometer, size-checked on a Bioanalyzer 2100, and measured again with the KAPA Library Quantification kit. A separate single-read 150-cycle Illumina NextSeq 550 flow cell was used to sequence each immunoSEQ 96-well plate. The authors processed their data as follows. Because the immunoSEQ output held only junctional sequences and lacked quality scores, the filtering could not match the filtering applied to full-length reads. To assign V/J genes and CDR3, sequences were annotated using PyIR, a Python wrapper for IgBLAST v1.9, with IMGT germline references. Any read was removed if the V/J assignment was weak (E-value above 1e-6), the CDR3 was missing, or the read contained stop codons, out-of-frame junctions, or ambiguous translated residues. V3J clonotypes were defined as sequences sharing the same inferred V gene, J gene, and CDR3 amino acid sequence. The percentage overlap between two repertoires was calculated by dividing the number of shared unique clonotypes by the size of the smaller repertoire. Repertoire richness was assessed with RTK rarefaction, the Chao1 estimator, and Recon v2.1 estimates of unobserved clonotypes. As stored in TCRdb, this immuneACCESS dataset retains in-frame rearrangements with V and J assigned. A fraction of the clones does not appear; measured against another copy, unresolved V genes explain less than half of the discrepancy, and the remainder lacks a known reason. That table furnishes V, J and clone size, whereas the DNA furnished D and trimming. The sample yields hundreds of thousands of clones; 60% to 80% were counted once. Jointly, the top ten make up around 12% of the sample.

Overall results and qualifications from the work: Sampling was restricted to blood, and TCR repertoires in tissues likely differ from the TCR repertoires found in blood. Based on pairwise subsampling, the degree of clonotype sharing among donors was expected to be affected by sequencing depth. Because the study included only a small number of donors, the genetic and exposure-history diversity represented was limited.

The clonotype originates from a woman in her 40s in good health. Some clones in this sample may be carry-over from other donors' samples. The sample was PBMCs.

The CDR3 protein: CASSPGTSGRLHEQYF. The sequence in DNA is TGCGCCAGCAGCCCTGGGACTAGCGGGAGGCTCCACGAGCAGTACTTC. The sequence links TRBV5-1 to TRBJ2-7; TRBD2 matches 15 bases in the middle. There are 16 amino acids in the CDR3, from cysteine to phenylalanine inclusive. Only the CDR3 part of the read is kept: 48 bases, read in frame from the first base. Via the germline V gene, CDR1 is SGHRS and CDR2 YFSETQ. V and J are trimmed by 4 bases and 5 bases, and the gene matches miss 7 bases of the junction. Beyond the CDR3, the reference TRBV5-1 and TRBJ2-7 genes provide the residues; the full variable domain reads: KAGVTQTPRYLIKTRGQQVTLSCSPISGHRSVSWYQQTPGQGLQFLFEYFSETQRNKGNFPGRFSGRQFSNSRSEMNVSTLELGDSALYLCASSPGTSGRLHEQYFGPGTRLTVT.